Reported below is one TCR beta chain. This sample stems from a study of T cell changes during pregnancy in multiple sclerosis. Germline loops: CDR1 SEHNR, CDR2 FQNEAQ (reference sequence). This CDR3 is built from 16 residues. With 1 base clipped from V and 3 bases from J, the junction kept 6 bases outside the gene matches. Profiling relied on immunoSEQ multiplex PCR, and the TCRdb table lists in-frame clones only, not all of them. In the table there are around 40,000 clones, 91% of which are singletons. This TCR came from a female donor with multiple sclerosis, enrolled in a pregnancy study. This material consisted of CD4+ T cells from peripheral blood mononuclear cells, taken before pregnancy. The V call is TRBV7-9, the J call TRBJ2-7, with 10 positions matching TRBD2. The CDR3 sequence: CASSLVRASGGYEQYF. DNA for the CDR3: TGTGCCAGCAGCTTAGTTAGGGCTAGCGGGGGCTACGAGCAGTACTTC.